The entry below gives a single T cell receptor beta chain sequence along with its context. Its specificity is unknown. Here immunoSEQ multiplex PCR was the method, and the copy in TCRdb shows in-frame clones only, minus some. Of 100,000 or so clones in the sample, about 83% were seen once. This record comes from a study of cytomegalovirus exposure and HLA in healthy donors. Across the study: In a later analysis, the roughly 110 validation repertoires were reported to have used the same platform as the 550 to 850 first-cohort repertoires. Study findings and constraints: A list of about 180 TCR beta chains associated with cytomegalovirus was given.

The V segment lost 4 bases and the J segment 3 bases; nucleotides outside the gene matches: 9. Germline assignment: CDR1 SGDLS and CDR2 YYNGEE. The CDR3 is made up of 16 amino acids. The TCR sequence derives from a woman in her 30s in good health and CMV-seronegative. V gene TRBV9 combines with J gene TRBJ2-2; 7 nucleotides align to TRBD1. The sample was PBMCs. In nucleotides, the CDR3 is TGTGCCAGCAGCCTAGAGGGGGCAGAGTACACCGGGGAGCTGTTTTTT. The encoded protein is CASSLEGAEYTGELFF.